This T cell receptor beta chain emerged from a study of blood T cell repertoires in COVID-19. In the study overall: PBMCs, B-cell-depleted T cells, or T cells were the source of the cDNA or gDNA that made up the material.

In the study's own analysis: How many nucleated cells were present was estimated from reference gene primer amplification. Profiling relied on immunoSEQ multiplex PCR, and the TCRdb table lists in-frame clones only, not all of them. Clone size and the V and J calls come from that table; the DNA yielded D and trimming. The data show a few hundred thousand clones, approximately 86% seen once. Those enrolled, adults aged 18 to 89 years, came from some 23 US areas. Participants had their cohort set by participant-reported clinical history. This receptor was obtained from a man younger than 30 with acute COVID-19. Sequencing input: PBMCs or T cells enriched from blood (not recorded which).

CDR3 in DNA: TGTGCCAGCAGCGTCCTCCGGGGGGTAGGTAATGAGCAGTTCTTC. It is translated as CASSVLRGVGNEQFF. The chain carries TRBV11-2 and TRBJ2-1, with 7 nucleotides matching TRBD2. Germline-derived CDR1 and CDR2 are SGHAT and FQNNGV. CDR3 length: 15 residues. Trimming took 5 bases from V and 7 from J; bases not matched to a gene: 11.